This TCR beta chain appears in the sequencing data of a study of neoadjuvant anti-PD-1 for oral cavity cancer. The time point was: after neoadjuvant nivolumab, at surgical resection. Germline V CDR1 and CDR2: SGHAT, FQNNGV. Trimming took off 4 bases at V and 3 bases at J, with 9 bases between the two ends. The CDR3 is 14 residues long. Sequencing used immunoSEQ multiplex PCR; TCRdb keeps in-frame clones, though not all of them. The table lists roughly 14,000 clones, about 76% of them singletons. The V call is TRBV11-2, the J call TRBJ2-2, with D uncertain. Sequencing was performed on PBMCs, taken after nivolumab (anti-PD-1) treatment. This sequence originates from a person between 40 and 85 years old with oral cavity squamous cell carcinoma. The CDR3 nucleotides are TGTGCCAGCAGCTCCGGCCTTTACACCGGGGAGCTGTTTTTT. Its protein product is CASSSGLYTGELFF.